This entry lists 6 T cell receptor beta chains sequenced from one sample in a study of T-cell reconstitution after alpha-beta-depleted transplantation in children. A TCRbeta library incorporating unique molecular identifiers was prepared. TCRdb processed the PCR reads anew with MiXCR; each CDR3 protein has one entry. Of about 91,000 distinct CDR3 sequences in the sample, roughly 8.4% are singletons; the top ten hold 5.5% to 8%. The sequences come from PBMCs from the stem cell graft donor, collected from the stem cell graft. These receptors were collected from a human donor who donated a stem cell graft to a child with congenital amegakaryocytic thrombocytopenia.

The table lists this clonotype with many counts. The J gene is TRBJ2-1, the V gene TRBV9; a weak D match, TRBD1 (5 bases). V lost 3 bases and J 6 bases, leaving 16 bases between the germline ends. This CDR3 spans 15 amino acids. Germline lookup yields CDR1 SGDLS and CDR2 YYNGEE. The CDR3 DNA sequence: TGTGCCAGCAGCGCCGGCCAGGGCATAGGCAATGAGCAGTTCTTC. Translated, it gives CASSAGQGIGNEQFF.

A remark on this clonotype: Being one base from a much bigger clone, this may be a read error. The V call is TRBV3-1, the J call TRBJ2-1, with D hard to call. Judging by the DNA end, TRBJ2-7 fits better; the J call may be wrong. Germline CDR1 reads LGHDT; CDR2 reads YNNKEL (reference sequence). This CDR3 has 13 amino acids. This CDR3 is CASSLLARNEQYF. CDR3 coding DNA: TGTGCCAGCAGCCTTTTAGCCCGTAATGAGCAGTACTTC.

This clonotype was seen repeatedly, ten times or more. V is TRBV14 and J is TRBJ2-3; perhaps TRBD1 as D (6 bases). Trimming removed 3 bases from V and 0 bases from J, with 13 bases in between. The CDR3 is made up of 16 amino acids. The germline CDR1 and CDR2 sequences are SGHDN and FVKESK. CDR3 region: CASSHYGQLSTDTQYF. The CDR3 nucleotides are TGTGCCAGCAGCCACTATGGACAGTTAAGCACAGATACGCAGTATTTT.

The chain joins TRBV18 to TRBJ1-5; TRBD1 matches at 7 bases. The germline gives CDR1 KGHSH, CDR2 LQKENI. The CDR3 loop spans 14 amino acids. J gave up 2 bases and V 6 bases, and 4 bases lay outside the gene matches. The CDR3 loop reads CASSDRVGNQPQHF. CDR3 sequence (DNA): TGTGCCAGCTCCGACAGGGTCGGCAATCAGCCCCAGCATTTT.

This clonotype was found many times. The gene calls are TRBV11-2 and TRBJ2-1; tentatively, D is TRBD2 (7 bases). Trimming pared 4 bases from V and 2 bases from J, leaving 15 bases between. This CDR3 spans 16 amino acids. Germline V gene lookup returns CDR1 SGHAT and CDR2 FQNNGV. The CDR3 DNA reads as TGTGCCAGCAGCTCCAATGGGGAGGGGGCCTACAATGAGCAGTTCTTC. Amino acids: CASSSNGEGAYNEQFF.

This clonotype was seen at least ten times. This rearrangement joins TRBV20-1 to TRBJ1-4, with a weak D call TRBD1 (6 bases). The V gene's germline CDR1 is DFQATT and CDR2 SNEGSKA (reference sequence). This CDR3 is 15 amino acids long. Trimming removed 0 bases from V and 8 bases from J, with 16 bases in between. In DNA form, the CDR3 reads TGCAGTGCTAGAGATCAAGGGGGGCTGGGGGAAAAACTGTTTTTT. This translates into CSARDQGGLGEKLFF.